The next 18 T cell receptor beta chains were all read from a single sample in a study of cytomegalovirus exposure and HLA in healthy donors (dated by TCRdb to 2017 to 2019). Libraries were prepared through the immunoSEQ multiplex PCR assay. For the multiplex PCR, a mixture combining 60 forward primers for TCR Vbeta segments and 13 reverse primers for TCR Jbeta segments was used. TCRdb provides this immuneACCESS table in a form limited to in-frame rearrangements. Some clones are lacking; in checked studies, under half of them reflect an unresolved V gene, and why the rest are absent is not known. The table kept for this sample lists 150,000 to 200,000 clones. 1.3% of the sample goes to the ten largest clones. Input material: PBMCs. The receptors were gathered from a woman aged 60-75 years in good health and CMV-seronegative.

V usage is TRBV29-1 and J usage is TRBJ2-2; TRBD1 matches at 8 bases. The V gene end was trimmed by 7 bases and the J gene end by 5 bases; junction bases not matched to a gene: 9. The CDR3 has 14 amino acids. Germline CDR1 and CDR2: SQVTM and ANQGSEA. The CDR3 DNA reads as TGCAGCGCGGGACAGGCTAAGAGGACCGGGGAGCTGTTTTTT. Protein product: CSAGQAKRTGELFF.

The chain links TRBV5-1 to TRBJ2-3; D not resolved. Germline V gene data show CDR1 as SGHRS and CDR2 as YFSETQ. V dropped 4 bases and J dropped 0 bases, with 9 bases sitting between them. This CDR3 region has 14 residues. CDR3 sequence: CASSRHISTDTQYF. CDR3 sequence (DNA): TGCGCCAGCAGCCGACACATAAGCACAGATACGCAGTATTTT.

Concerning this clone itself: In the same sample, other DNA sequences code for this CDR3. This chain links TRBV9 with TRBJ1-5, with 10 bases fitting TRBD1. The V segment lost 3 bases and the J segment 1 base; nucleotides outside the gene matches: 4. Germline CDR1 and CDR2: SGDLS and YYNGEE. CDR3 length: 16 amino acids. Written as DNA, the CDR3 is TGTGCCAGCAGCGCGGGACAGGGGAGCAGCAATCAGCCCCAGCATTTT. Its translation is CASSAGQGSSNQPQHF.

V is TRBV28 and J is TRBJ2-6; no reliable D call. The V and J ends lost 6 bases and 2 bases respectively, with 8 bases between them. The CDR3 is 14 residues long. Germline V gives CDR1 MDHEN, CDR2 SYDVKM. CDR3 DNA: TGTGCCAGCAGCCTCCCAGCTGGGGCCAACGTCCTGACTTTC. This translates into CASSLPAGANVLTF.

The V call is TRBV6-5, the J call TRBJ1-6, with TRBD1 matching over 9 bases. The CDR3 spans 15 residues. J gave up 10 bases and V 5 bases, and 9 bases lay outside the gene matches. The germline gives CDR1 MNHEY, CDR2 SVGAGI. In nucleotides, the CDR3 is TGTGCCAGCAGTGTCGGGACAGGGTATAGGTCACCCCTCCACTTT. Translated: CASSVGTGYRSPLHF.

DNA for the CDR3: TGTGCCAGCAGCTTATCCTTGAACACCGGGGAGCTGTTTTTT. It is translated as CASSLSLNTGELFF. The V and J genes are TRBV5-6 and TRBJ2-2; D is undetermined. V was clipped by 2 bases and J by 1 base, with 6 bases between them. CDR3 length equals 14 residues. The V gene's germline CDR1 is SGHDT and CDR2 YYEEEE.

The CDR3 reads CASGSRQGAVTEAFF. CDR3 sequence (DNA): TGTGCTAGTGGTTCTCGACAGGGGGCTGTTACTGAAGCTTTCTTT. The rearrangement uses TRBV12-5 and TRBJ1-1, with TRBD1 matching 10 bases. The CDR3 extends over 15 amino acids. Trimming removed 4 bases from V and 5 bases from J; junction bases left unmatched: 7. Germline V gene lookup returns CDR1 LGHNT and CDR2 FRNRAP.

The chain uses TRBV11-3 and TRBJ2-2; 7 nucleotides align to TRBD2. Germline-derived CDR1 and CDR2 are SGHNT and YENEEA. The trim removed 7 bases at V and 1 base at J, leaving 3 bases unmatched. This CDR3 is 14 amino acids long. The CDR3 nucleotides read TGTGCCAGCAAGGCGGGAGTGAACACCGGGGAGCTGTTTTTT. The encoded protein is CASKAGVNTGELFF.

The chain is built from TRBV6-5 and TRBJ2-7; the match to TRBD1 covers 9 bases. Losses at the gene ends were 5 bases for V and 5 bases for J; bases not matched to a gene: 10. From germline, CDR1 is MNHEY and CDR2 SVGAGI. The length of the CDR3 is 15 residues. The CDR3 bases are TGTGCCAGCAGTGCTCTATGGGACAGGGTGGACGAGCAGTACTTC. Residues: CASSALWDRVDEQYF.

The chain has TRBV4-1 and TRBJ2-3; 10 nucleotides align to TRBD2. V shed 2 bases and J 4 bases; nucleotides not matched to a gene: 3. CDR3 size: 15 residues. CDR1 is MGHRA and CDR2 is YSYEKL in the germline V gene. This CDR3 is CASSQWSGGADTQYF. The CDR3, as DNA: TGCGCCAGCAGCCAATGGAGCGGGGGGGCAGATACGCAGTATTTT.

The chain is built from TRBV5-4 and TRBJ1-1; TRBD1 agrees at 10 bases. This CDR3 is built from 15 residues. Germline loops: CDR1 SGHNT, CDR2 YYREEE (reference sequence). With V trimmed by 4 bases and J by 2 bases, 5 bases remained unmatched. The CDR3 nucleotides read TGTGCCAGCAGCCCCGGGACAGGGGCCAACACTGAAGCTTTCTTT. Protein product: CASSPGTGANTEAFF.

This chain connects TRBV7-2 to TRBJ2-7; 11 nucleotides match TRBD2. The length of the CDR3 is 14 residues. The V and J ends lost 5 bases and 7 bases, in that order; junction bases with no gene match: 7. The germline CDR1 and CDR2 sequences are SGHTA and FQGNSA. DNA for the CDR3: TGTGCCAGCAGCCTTAGCGGGAGGGCTGGGGAGCAGTACTTC. Translation: CASSLSGRAGEQYF.

The chain links TRBV9 to TRBJ2-3; TRBD2 matches at 7 bases. Germline assignment: CDR1 SGDLS and CDR2 YYNGEE. J gave up 0 bases and V 4 bases, and 8 bases lay outside the gene matches. This CDR3 region has 16 residues. CDR3 amino acids: CASSPRVAGSTDTQYF. The CDR3 DNA is TGTGCCAGCAGCCCCCGGGTAGCGGGTAGCACAGATACGCAGTATTTT.

The V gene is TRBV6-1, the J gene TRBJ2-6; possibly TRBD2 for D (5 bases). This CDR3 has 14 residues. Per the germline V gene, CDR1 is MNHNS and CDR2 is SASEGT. The V end was cut by 4 bases, the J end by 13 bases, with 17 bases between. The CDR3 DNA reads TGTGCCAGCAGTGTTTCGCAGGAGGTACGGGTCCTGACTTTC. It is translated as CASSVSQEVRVLTF.

The V gene is TRBV2, the J gene TRBJ2-7, with TRBD1 matching over 9 bases. This CDR3 contains 12 residues. Germline CDR1 and CDR2: SNHLY and FYNNEI. The junction had 3 bases not matched to a gene; V was cut back by 6 bases and J by 6 bases. The CDR3 region has the DNA TGTGCCAGCAGCCGACAGGGGGGCGAGCAGTACTTC. It yields the protein CASSRQGGEQYF.

The gene calls are TRBV5-4 and TRBJ2-3, with no clear D. Germline CDR1 is SGHNT and CDR2 is YYREEE (reference sequence). This CDR3 has 12 amino acids. V was cut by 7 bases and J by 3 bases, with 9 bases left in between. CDR3 sequence reads: CASQRGTDTQYF. CDR3 DNA sequence: TGTGCCAGCCAGAGAGGAACAGATACGCAGTATTTT.

The chain couples TRBV15 to TRBJ2-1, with a tentative D call TRBD2 (5 bases). The V end lost 0 bases, the J end lost 10 bases, and 10 bases lay between the germline ends. The CDR3 is made up of 13 amino acids. The germline CDR1 and CDR2 sequences are LNHNV and YYDKDF (reference sequence). As DNA, the CDR3 is TGTGCCACCAGCAGAGATAATAGCGAAGAGCAGTTCTTC. It encodes CATSRDNSEEQFF.

V is TRBV7-9 and J is TRBJ1-2; possible D gene TRBD1, 6 bases. This CDR3 spans 12 amino acids. Deletions cut 5 bases from V and 3 bases from J, with 7 bases between. The V gene's germline CDR1 is SEHNR and CDR2 FQNEAQ (reference sequence). Here the CDR3 DNA reads TGTGCCAGCAGCGGACAGTACTATGGCTACACCTTC. Its translation is CASSGQYYGYTF.